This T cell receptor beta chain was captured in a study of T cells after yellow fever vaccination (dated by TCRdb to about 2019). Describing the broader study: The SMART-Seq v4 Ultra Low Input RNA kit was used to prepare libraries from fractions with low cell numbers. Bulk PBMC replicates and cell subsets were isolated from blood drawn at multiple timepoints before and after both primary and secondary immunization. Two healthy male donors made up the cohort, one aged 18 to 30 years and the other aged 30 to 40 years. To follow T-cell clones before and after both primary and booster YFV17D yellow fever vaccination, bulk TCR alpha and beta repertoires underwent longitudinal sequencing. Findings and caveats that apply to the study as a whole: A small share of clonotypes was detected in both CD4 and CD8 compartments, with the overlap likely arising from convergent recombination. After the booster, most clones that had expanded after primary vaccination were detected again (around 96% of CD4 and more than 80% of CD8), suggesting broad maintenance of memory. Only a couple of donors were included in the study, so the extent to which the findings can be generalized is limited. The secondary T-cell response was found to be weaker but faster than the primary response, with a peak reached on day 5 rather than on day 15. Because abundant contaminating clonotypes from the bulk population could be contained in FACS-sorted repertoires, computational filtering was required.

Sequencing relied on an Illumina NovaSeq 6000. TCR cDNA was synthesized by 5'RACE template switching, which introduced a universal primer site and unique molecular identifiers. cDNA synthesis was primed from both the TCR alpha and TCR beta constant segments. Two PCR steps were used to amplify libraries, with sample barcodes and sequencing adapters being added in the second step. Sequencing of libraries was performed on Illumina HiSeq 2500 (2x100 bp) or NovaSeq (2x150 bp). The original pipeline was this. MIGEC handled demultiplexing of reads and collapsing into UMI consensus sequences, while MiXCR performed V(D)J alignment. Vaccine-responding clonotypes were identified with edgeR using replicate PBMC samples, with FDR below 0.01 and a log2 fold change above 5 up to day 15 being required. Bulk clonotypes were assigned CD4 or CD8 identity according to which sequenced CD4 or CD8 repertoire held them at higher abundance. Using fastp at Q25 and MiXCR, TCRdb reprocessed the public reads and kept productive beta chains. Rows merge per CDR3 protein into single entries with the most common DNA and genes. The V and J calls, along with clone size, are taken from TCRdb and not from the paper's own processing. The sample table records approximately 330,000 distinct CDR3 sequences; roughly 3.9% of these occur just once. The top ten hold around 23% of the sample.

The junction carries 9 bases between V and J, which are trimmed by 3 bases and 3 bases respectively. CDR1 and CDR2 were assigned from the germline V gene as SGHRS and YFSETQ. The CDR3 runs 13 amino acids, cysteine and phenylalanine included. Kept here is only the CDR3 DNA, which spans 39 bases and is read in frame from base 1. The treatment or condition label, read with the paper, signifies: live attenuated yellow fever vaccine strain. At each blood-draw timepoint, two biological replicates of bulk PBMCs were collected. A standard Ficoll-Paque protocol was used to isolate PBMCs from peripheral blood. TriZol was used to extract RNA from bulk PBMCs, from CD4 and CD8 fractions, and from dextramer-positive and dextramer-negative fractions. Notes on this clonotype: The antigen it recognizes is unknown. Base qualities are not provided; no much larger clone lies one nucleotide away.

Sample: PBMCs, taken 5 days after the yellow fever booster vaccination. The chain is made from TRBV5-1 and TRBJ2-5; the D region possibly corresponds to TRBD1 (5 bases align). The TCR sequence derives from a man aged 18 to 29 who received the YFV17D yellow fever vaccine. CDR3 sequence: CASSSDKEETQYF. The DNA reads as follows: TGCGCCAGCAGCTCGGACAAAGAAGAGACCCAGTACTTC.